What follows are 22 T cell receptor beta chains derived from one specimen sequenced in a study of blood T cell repertoires in COVID-19. Profiling relied on immunoSEQ multiplex PCR, and the TCRdb table lists in-frame clones only, not all of them. The table records around 260,000 clones, roughly 80% of them present only once. Input material: peripheral blood. The origin of the receptors is an older person with COVID-19, enrolled during active disease.

As DNA, the CDR3 is TGTGCCAGCAGCTTATTAGGAGGCCAAGAGACCCAGTACTTC. It encodes CASSLLGGQETQYF. This chain joins TRBV7-2 and TRBJ2-5; D might be TRBD2 (5 bases). The CDR3 runs to 14 residues. Germline loops: CDR1 SGHTA, CDR2 FQGNSA. Trimming stripped 2 bases from V and 1 base from J, with 8 bases between.

The rearrangement uses TRBV6-2 or TRBV6-3 and TRBJ2-5, with a tentative D call TRBD2 (5 bases). The V end was cut by 2 bases, the J end by 5 bases, with 12 bases between. Germline loops: CDR1 MNHEY, CDR2 SVGEGT. The CDR3 totals 14 residues. This chain's CDR3 is CASSYGGPGETQYF. DNA of the CDR3: TGTGCCAGCAGTTACGGTGGCCCGGGGGAGACCCAGTACTTC.

The gene calls are TRBV7-8 and TRBJ2-3; D is undetermined. Germline V gene lookup returns CDR1 SGHVS and CDR2 FQNEAQ. V was shortened by 4 bases and J by 7 bases, with 9 bases between the two germline ends. The CDR3 runs 12 residues. The CDR3 sequence: CASSSTTYTQYF. The CDR3 coding sequence is TGTGCCAGCAGCTCCACTACCTATACGCAGTATTTT.

CDR3 amino acids: CATLSGTGEGYF. In DNA form, the CDR3 reads TGTGCCACCCTGTCTGGGACAGGGGAGGGGTACTTC. The V gene is TRBV27, the J gene TRBJ2-7, with TRBD1 matching over 10 bases. V lost 10 bases, J lost 12 bases, and 12 bases stayed unmatched. From germline, CDR1 is MNHEY and CDR2 SMNVEV (reference sequence). The CDR3 consists of 12 residues.

This clone appeared once. CDR3 in DNA: TGTGCCAGCAGTTTTGGGGCGGGGGTGTATACAGATACGCAGTATTTT. Its protein product is CASSFGAGVYTDTQYF. The chain carries TRBV27 and TRBJ2-3, with 7 bases that match TRBD2. The CDR3 has 16 residues. Germline CDR1 reads MNHEY; CDR2 reads SMNVEV (reference sequence). J gave up 3 bases and V 3 bases, and 9 bases lay outside the gene matches.

This clone was observed a single time. The chain uses TRBV28 and TRBJ1-4; no clear D gene. CDR1 MDHEN and CDR2 SYDVKM come from the germline V gene. V dropped 6 bases and J dropped 5 bases, with 16 bases sitting between them. The CDR3 totals 15 residues. CDR3 nucleotides: TGTGCCAGCAGGCCTTGGACGGGAAAGAATGAAAAACTGTTTTTT. This translates into CASRPWTGKNEKLFF.

The V gene is TRBV3-1 (or the pseudogene TRBV3-2), the J gene TRBJ2-1; TRBD2 agrees at 9 bases. In germline, CDR1 is LGHDT, CDR2 YNNKEL (reference sequence). V lost 2 bases and J lost 8; bases outside the gene matches: 4. This CDR3 has 14 amino acids. The CDR3 sequence: CASSQTSGYHEQFF. The CDR3 coding sequence is TGTGCCAGCAGCCAAACTAGCGGGTATCATGAGCAGTTCTTC.

Points on this clone: The same CDR3 can be traced to other DNA sequences in this sample. The chain recombines TRBV18 with TRBJ1-3; 7 nucleotides agree with TRBD1. The V and J ends lost 3 bases and 3 bases, in that order; junction bases with no gene match: 5. Per the germline V gene, CDR1 is KGHSH and CDR2 is LQKENI. The CDR3 is 15 amino acids. In DNA form, the CDR3 reads TGTGCCAGCTCACCCTCACCAGGGGGTGGAAACACCATATATTTT. Translating it yields CASSPSPGGGNTIYF.

This chain connects TRBV30 to TRBJ1-1; D possibly corresponds to TRBD1 (6 bases). With 3 bases removed from V and 1 base from J, the gap between germline ends came to 12 bases. The length of the CDR3 is 14 residues. Germline CDR1 is GTSNPN and CDR2 is SVGIG (reference sequence). DNA for the CDR3: TGTGCCTGGAGGGAACCGGGACAGAACACTGAAGCTTTCTTT. Amino acids: CAWREPGQNTEAFF.

V is TRBV14 and J is TRBJ1-4; D gene unclear. Trimming removed 1 base at V and 4 bases at J, with 13 bases between. Germline CDR1 is SGHDN and CDR2 is FVKESK. The CDR3 is 16 residues long. Here the CDR3 DNA reads TGTGCCAGCAGCCAAGGATACGGACTAATTAATGAAAAACTGTTTTTT. Amino acids: CASSQGYGLINEKLFF.

The gene calls are TRBV5-6 and TRBJ2-7; 9 nucleotides align to TRBD1. The ends lost 3 bases at V and 4 bases at J; junction bases unmatched: 11. This CDR3 is 16 amino acids long. The germline gives CDR1 SGHDT, CDR2 YYEEEE. The CDR3 DNA reads as TGTGCCAGCAGCTCGGGGACAGGGAGTTTAGAGTACGAGCAGTACTTC. Amino acids: CASSSGTGSLEYEQYF.

The gene calls are TRBV6-5 and TRBJ2-2; 11 bases are shared with TRBD2. The germline CDR1 and CDR2 sequences are MNHEY and SVGAGI. This CDR3 has 16 amino acids. J lost 5 bases, V lost 2 bases, and 4 bases had no gene match. The CDR3 DNA reads as TGTGCCAGCAGTTACGTAGCGGGGGGGCGAACCGGGGAGCTGTTTTTT. Translating it yields CASSYVAGGRTGELFF.

The chain recombines TRBV5-5 with TRBJ2-5, with D possibly matching TRBD2 (6 bases). Germline lookup yields CDR1 SGHKS and CDR2 YYEKEE (reference sequence). V shed 1 base and J shed 9 bases, with 16 bases lying between them. This CDR3 region has 14 residues. The CDR3 loop is CASSLNLVPGAQYF. DNA for the CDR3: TGTGCCAGCAGCTTGAATTTAGTACCGGGGGCCCAGTACTTC.

This chain joins TRBV19 and TRBJ1-5; TRBD1 might be the D (6 bases). This CDR3 contains 15 residues. Germline V lookup: CDR1 LNHDA, CDR2 SQIVND (reference sequence). With 3 bases removed from V and 5 bases from J, the gap between germline ends came to 14 bases. In DNA, the CDR3 is TGTGCCAGTAGTATGGGCCCTTCAGGGGATCAGCCCCAGCATTTT. Amino acid sequence: CASSMGPSGDQPQHF.

The CDR3 DNA follows: TGCGCCAGCAGCCAAGATAGCGGGGGGGATACGCAGTATTTT. It is translated as CASSQDSGGDTQYF. V usage is TRBV4-3 and J usage is TRBJ2-3; TRBD2 aligns across 10 bases. The germline V gene encodes CDR1 LGHNA and CDR2 YSLEER. V was pared by 0 bases and J by 6 bases, with 0 bases of the junction left unmatched. The CDR3 extends over 14 amino acids.

CDR3 residues: CASSRTSGGSSYEQYF. CDR3 nucleotides: TGTGCCAGCAGCAGGACTAGCGGGGGGAGCTCCTACGAGCAGTACTTC. The genes are TRBV3-1 (or the pseudogene TRBV3-2) and TRBJ2-7; 14 bases fit TRBD2. There are 16 residues in the CDR3. The germline CDR1 and CDR2 sequences are LGHDT and YNNKEL (reference sequence). V lost 5 bases and J lost 0; bases outside the gene matches: 3.

The chain carries TRBV19 and TRBJ2-7; 10 positions match TRBD2. The germline CDR1 and CDR2 sequences are LNHDA and SQIVND (reference sequence). The CDR3 totals 13 residues. Losses at the gene ends were 3 bases for V and 6 bases for J; bases not matched to a gene: 2. For the CDR3, the DNA is TGTGCCAGTAGTATTAGCGGGAGGCTCGAGCAGTACTTC. Protein product: CASSISGRLEQYF.

This clone appeared a few times. The chain couples TRBV7-6 to TRBJ2-6; 7 bases agree with TRBD1. Trimming removed 2 bases from V and 0 bases from J; junction bases left unmatched: 7. The CDR3 sequence is 18 residues long. Germline V gives CDR1 SGHVS, CDR2 FNYEAQ. CDR3 loop: CASSLSAGGNSGANVLTF. As DNA, the CDR3 is TGTGCCAGCAGCTTAAGTGCAGGGGGAAACTCTGGGGCCAACGTCCTGACTTTC.

The chain carries TRBV21-1 and TRBJ1-6; the table calls TRBD1, which could not be checked here. TRBV21-1 is a pseudogene locus. The length of the CDR3 is 20 residues. CDR3: CASSKVHRGGPGAYNSPLHF. In nucleotides, the CDR3 is TGTGCCAGCAGCAAAGTCCACAGGGGCGGGCCCGGGGCCTATAATTCACCCCTCCACTTT.

As regards this clone: The sample contains more than one DNA sequence encoding this CDR3. J is TRBJ2-1 and V is TRBV5-1; TRBD2 agrees at 13 bases. The germline gives CDR1 SGHRS, CDR2 YFSETQ. The CDR3 length is 15 residues. The ends lost 4 bases at V and 5 bases at J; junction bases unmatched: 3. This CDR3 reads CASSPLAGGDNEQFF. The CDR3 DNA reads TGCGCCAGCAGCCCACTAGCGGGAGGGGACAATGAGCAGTTCTTC.

The V gene is TRBV6-5, the J gene TRBJ1-6; D call uncertain. Trimming shortened V by 10 bases and J by 10 bases, and 23 bases separated the two germline ends. The CDR3 contains 15 residues. Per germline, CDR1 MNHEY and CDR2 SVGAGI. CDR3: CAIPVPPGSDSPLHF. The CDR3 DNA reads as TGTGCCATACCTGTACCCCCGGGGAGCGACTCACCCCTCCACTTT.

This rearrangement joins TRBV2 to TRBJ1-2; 9 bases match TRBD1. The V gene end was trimmed by 8 bases and the J gene end by 5 bases; junction bases not matched to a gene: 6. The CDR3 sequence is 13 residues long. Germline CDR1 reads SNHLY; CDR2 reads FYNNEI. DNA of the CDR3: TGTGCCAGCGAAGGGACAGGGAAATATGGCTACACCTTC. Its protein is CASEGTGKYGYTF.